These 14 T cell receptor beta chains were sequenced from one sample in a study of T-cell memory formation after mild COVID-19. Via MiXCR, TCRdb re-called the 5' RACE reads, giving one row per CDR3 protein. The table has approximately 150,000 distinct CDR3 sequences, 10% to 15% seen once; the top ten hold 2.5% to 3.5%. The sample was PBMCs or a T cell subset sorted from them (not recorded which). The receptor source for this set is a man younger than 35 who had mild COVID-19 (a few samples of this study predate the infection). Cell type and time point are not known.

As DNA, the CDR3 is TGCGCCAGCAGCTTGGATCCGTCGAACTATGGCTACACCTTC. Its translation: CASSLDPSNYGYTF. This chain joins TRBV5-1 and TRBJ1-2, with unresolved D. This CDR3 region has 14 residues. With 0 bases removed from V and 2 bases from J, the gap between germline ends came to 8 bases. CDR1 SGHRS and CDR2 YFSETQ come from the germline V gene.

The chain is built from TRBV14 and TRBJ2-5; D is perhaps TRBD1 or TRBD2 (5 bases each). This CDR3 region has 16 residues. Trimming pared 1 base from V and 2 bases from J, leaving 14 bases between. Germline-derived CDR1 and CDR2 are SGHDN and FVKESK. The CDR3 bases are TGTGCCAGCAGCCAAGGGGGATCGGGGCAACAAGAGACCCAGTACTTC. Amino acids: CASSQGGSGQQETQYF. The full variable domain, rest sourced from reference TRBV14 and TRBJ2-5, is EAGVTQFPSHSVIEKGQTVTLRCDPISGHDNLYWYRRVMGKEIKFLLHFVKESKQDESGMPNNRFLAERTGGTYSTLKVQPAELEDSGVYFCASSQGGSGQQETQYFGPGTRLLVL.

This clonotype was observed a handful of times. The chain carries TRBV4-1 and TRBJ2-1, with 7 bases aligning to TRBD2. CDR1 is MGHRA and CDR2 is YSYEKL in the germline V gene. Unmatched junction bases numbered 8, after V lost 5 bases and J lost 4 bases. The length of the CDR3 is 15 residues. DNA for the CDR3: TGCGCCAGCAGCACGCGGGGGACGGGTTACAATGAGCAGTTCTTC. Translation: CASSTRGTGYNEQFF.

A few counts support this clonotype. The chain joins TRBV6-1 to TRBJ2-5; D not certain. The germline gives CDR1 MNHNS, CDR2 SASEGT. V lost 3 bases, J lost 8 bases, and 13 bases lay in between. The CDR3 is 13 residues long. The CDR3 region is CASSDSVPYTQYF. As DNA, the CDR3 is TGTGCCAGCAGTGACTCTGTCCCCTATACCCAGTACTTC.

The CDR3 sequence: CASSPGLAETQYF. In nucleotides, the CDR3 is TGCGCCAGCAGCCCCGGACTAGCGGAGACCCAGTACTTC. The chain couples TRBV5-1 to TRBJ2-5, with 9 nucleotides matching TRBD2. CDR3 length: 13 amino acids. Germline V gene lookup returns CDR1 SGHRS and CDR2 YFSETQ. V lost 4 bases and J lost 5; bases outside the gene matches: 3. Filled out from reference TRBV5-1 and TRBJ2-5, the complete variable domain reads KAGVTQTPRYLIKTRGQQVTLSCSPISGHRSVSWYQQTPGQGLQFLFEYFSETQRNKGNFPGRFSGRQFSNSRSEMNVSTLELGDSALYLCASSPGLAETQYFGPGTRLLVL.

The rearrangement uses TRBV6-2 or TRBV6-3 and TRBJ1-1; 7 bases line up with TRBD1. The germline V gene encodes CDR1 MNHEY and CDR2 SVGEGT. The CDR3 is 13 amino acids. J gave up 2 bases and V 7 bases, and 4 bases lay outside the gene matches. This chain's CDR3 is CASIGDSNTEAFF. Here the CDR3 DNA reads TGTGCCAGCATCGGGGACAGCAACACTGAAGCTTTCTTT.

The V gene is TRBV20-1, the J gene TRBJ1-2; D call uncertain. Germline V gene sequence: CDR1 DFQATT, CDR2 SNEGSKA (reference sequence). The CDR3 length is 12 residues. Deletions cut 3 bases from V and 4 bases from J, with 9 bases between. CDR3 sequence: CSASPEGYGYTF. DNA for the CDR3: TGCAGTGCTAGCCCAGAAGGCTATGGCTACACCTTC.

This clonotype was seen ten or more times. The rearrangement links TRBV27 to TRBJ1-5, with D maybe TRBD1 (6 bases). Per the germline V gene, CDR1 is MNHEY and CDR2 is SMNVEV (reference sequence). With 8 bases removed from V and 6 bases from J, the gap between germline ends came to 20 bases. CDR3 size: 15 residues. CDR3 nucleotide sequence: TGTGCCAGCTCCCCACTACAGGGTATTGGTCAGCCCCAGCATTTT. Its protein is CASSPLQGIGQPQHF.

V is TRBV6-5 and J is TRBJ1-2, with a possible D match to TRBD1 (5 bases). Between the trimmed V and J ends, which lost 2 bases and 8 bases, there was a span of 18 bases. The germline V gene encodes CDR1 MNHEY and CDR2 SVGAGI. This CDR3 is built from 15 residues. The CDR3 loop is CASSYQTGTQGGYTF. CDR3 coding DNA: TGTGCCAGCAGTTACCAGACGGGGACCCAGGGAGGCTACACCTTC.

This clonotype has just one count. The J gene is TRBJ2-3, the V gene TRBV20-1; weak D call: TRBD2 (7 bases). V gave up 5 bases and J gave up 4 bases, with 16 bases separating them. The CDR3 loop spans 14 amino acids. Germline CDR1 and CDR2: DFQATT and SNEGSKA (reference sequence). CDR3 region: CSAGGANLPDTQYF. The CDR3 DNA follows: TGCAGTGCTGGGGGGGCTAACCTCCCAGATACGCAGTATTTT.

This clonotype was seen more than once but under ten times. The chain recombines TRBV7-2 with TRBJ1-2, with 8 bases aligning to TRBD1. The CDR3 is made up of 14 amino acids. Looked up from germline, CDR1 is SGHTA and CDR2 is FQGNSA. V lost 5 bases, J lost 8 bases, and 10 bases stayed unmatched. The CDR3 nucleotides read TGTGCCAGCAGCCACTCATGGACAGGGAAGGGCTACACCTTC. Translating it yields CASSHSWTGKGYTF.

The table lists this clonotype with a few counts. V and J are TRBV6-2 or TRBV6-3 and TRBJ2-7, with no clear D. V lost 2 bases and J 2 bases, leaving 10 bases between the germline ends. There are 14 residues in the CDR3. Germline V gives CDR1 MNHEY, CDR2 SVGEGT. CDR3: CASSYQGGTYEQYV. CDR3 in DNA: TGTGCCAGCAGTTACCAAGGTGGAACCTACGAGCAGTACGTC.

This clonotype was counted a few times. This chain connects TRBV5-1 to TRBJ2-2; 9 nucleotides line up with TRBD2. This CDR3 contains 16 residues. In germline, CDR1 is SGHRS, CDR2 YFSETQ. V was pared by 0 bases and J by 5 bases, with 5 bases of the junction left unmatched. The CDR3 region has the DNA TGCGCCAGCAGCTTGGTGATAGCGGGGGTAACCGGGGAGCTGTTTTTT. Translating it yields CASSLVIAGVTGELFF.

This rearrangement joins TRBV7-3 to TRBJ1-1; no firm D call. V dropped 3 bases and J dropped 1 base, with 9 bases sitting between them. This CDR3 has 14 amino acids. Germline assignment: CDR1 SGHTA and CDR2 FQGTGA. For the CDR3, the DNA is TGTGCCAGCAGCTTGGCAGAGCAGAACACTGAAGCTTTCTTT. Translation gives CASSLAEQNTEAFF.